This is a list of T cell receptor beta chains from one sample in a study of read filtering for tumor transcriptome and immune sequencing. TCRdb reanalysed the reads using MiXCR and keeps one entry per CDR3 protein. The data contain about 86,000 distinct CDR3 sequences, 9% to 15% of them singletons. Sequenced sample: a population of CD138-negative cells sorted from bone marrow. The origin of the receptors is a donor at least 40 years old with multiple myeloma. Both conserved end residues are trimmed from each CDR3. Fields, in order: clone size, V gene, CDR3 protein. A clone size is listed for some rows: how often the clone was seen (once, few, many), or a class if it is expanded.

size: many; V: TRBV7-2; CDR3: ASSQQGPDTQY
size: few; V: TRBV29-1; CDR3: SVLRQHTEAF
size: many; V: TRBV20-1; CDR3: SARFYSEQF
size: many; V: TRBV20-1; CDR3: SATPSGRYYEQY
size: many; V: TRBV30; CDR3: AWRMNTEAF
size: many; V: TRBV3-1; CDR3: ASSQERGAGYT
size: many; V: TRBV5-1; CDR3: ASSFEPGSLAGELF
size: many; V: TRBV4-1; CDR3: ASSLRWISGEPQY
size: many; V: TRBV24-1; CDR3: ATSDRPTDTQY
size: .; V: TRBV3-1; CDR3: ASSQGILRGDRAETQY
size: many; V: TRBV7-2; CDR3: ASSFHSRYEQY
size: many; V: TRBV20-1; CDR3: SASRPLAGATDTQY
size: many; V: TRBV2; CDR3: ASSDRGLTDTQY
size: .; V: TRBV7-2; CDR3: ASSLATGLGNTIY
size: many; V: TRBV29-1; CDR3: SVGGTNQPQH
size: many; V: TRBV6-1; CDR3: ASTLEGRTGELF
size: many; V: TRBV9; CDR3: ASSGQLYSTDTQY
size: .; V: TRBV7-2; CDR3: ASSLQGAGGTEAF
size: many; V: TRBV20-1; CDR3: SALAGETDTQY
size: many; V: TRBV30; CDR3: AWLSGRGNEQF
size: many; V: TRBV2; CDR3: ASSEVDRNSPLH
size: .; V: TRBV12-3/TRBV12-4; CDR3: ASSSTTSGRTDTRY
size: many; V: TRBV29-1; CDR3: SVGSNEQF
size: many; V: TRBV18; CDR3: ASSPFAQETQY
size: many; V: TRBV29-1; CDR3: SVRVSPYEQY
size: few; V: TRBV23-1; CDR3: ASSQGPEINTEAF
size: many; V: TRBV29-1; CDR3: SVVFWVIGASSYNEQF
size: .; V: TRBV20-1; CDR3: SARGWTSGRSDEQF
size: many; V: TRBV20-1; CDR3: SARDRGPPH
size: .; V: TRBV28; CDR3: AGSFEQSFEQY
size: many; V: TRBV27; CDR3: ASSLYGTGGGTEAF
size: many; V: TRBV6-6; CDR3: ASSYPTSRNTGELF
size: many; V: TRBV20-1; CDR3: SARTSGTDTQY
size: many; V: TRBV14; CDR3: ASSLNKKYEQY
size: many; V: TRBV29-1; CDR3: SAAGTSGISSYNEQF
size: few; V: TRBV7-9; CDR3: ASSLEEGRAF
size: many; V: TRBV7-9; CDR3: ASSSIWDRDTGELF
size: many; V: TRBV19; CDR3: ASSIAGSTDTQY